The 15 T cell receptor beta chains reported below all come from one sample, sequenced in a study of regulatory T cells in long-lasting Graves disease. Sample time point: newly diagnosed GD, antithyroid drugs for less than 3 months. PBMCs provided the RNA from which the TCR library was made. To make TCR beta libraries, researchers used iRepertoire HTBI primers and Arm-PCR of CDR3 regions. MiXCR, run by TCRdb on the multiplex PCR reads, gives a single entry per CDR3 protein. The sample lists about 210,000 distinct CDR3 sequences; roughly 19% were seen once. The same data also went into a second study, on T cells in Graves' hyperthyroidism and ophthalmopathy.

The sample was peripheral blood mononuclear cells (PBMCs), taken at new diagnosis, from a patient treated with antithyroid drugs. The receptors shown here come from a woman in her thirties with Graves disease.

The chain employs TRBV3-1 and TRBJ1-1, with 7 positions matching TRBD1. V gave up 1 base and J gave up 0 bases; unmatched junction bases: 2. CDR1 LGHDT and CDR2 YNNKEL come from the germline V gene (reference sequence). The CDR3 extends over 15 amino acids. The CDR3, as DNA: TGTGCCAGCAGCCAAGGAACAGGGGTGAACACTGAAGCTTTCTTT. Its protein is CASSQGTGVNTEAFF.

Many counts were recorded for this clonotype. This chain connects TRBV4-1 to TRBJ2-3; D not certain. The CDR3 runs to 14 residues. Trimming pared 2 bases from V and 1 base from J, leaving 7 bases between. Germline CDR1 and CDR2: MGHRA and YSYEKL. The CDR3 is CASSQHEGTDTQYF. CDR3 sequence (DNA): TGCGCCAGCAGCCAACATGAGGGCACAGATACGCAGTATTTT.

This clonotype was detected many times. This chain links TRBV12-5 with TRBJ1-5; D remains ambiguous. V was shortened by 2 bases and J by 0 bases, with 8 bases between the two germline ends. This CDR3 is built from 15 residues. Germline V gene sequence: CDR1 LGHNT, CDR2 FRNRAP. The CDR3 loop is CASGLNDGSNQPQHF. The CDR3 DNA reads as TGTGCTAGTGGTTTGAACGACGGTAGCAATCAGCCCCAGCATTTT.

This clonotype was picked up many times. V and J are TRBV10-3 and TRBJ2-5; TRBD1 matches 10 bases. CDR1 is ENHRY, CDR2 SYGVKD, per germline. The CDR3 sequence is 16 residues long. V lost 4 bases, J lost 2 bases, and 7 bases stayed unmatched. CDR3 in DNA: TGTGCCATCAGTGGGGGACAGGGGACTTTTCAAGAGACCCAGTACTTC. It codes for CAISGGQGTFQETQYF.

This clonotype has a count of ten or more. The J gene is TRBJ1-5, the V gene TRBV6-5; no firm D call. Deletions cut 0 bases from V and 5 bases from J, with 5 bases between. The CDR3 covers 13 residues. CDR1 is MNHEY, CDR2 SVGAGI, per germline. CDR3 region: CASSYSSDQPQHF. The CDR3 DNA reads TGTGCCAGCAGTTACTCTTCGGATCAGCCCCAGCATTTT.

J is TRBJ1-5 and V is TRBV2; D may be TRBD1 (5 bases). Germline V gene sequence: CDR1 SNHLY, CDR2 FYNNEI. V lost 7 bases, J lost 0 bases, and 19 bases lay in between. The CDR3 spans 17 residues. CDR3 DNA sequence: TGTGCCAGCACCCAAACCTTGGGGGGAAATAGCAATCAGCCCCAGCATTTT. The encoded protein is CASTQTLGGNSNQPQHF.

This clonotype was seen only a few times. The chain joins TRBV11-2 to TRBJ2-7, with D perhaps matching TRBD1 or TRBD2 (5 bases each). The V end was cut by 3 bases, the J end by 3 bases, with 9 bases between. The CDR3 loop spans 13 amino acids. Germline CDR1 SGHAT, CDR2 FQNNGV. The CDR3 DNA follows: TGTGCCAGCAGCTTCGGGGCGGTCTACGAGCAGTACTTC. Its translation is CASSFGAVYEQYF.

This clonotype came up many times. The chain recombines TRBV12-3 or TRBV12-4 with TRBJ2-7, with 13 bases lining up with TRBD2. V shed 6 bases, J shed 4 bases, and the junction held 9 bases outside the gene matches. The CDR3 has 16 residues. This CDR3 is CASSHHLGLAGYEQYF. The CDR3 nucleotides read TGTGCCAGCAGCCATCATCTGGGACTAGCGGGGTACGAGCAGTACTTC.

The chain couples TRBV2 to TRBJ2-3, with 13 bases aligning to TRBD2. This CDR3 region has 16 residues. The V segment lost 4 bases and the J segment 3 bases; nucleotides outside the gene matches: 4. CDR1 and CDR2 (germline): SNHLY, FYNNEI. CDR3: CASSGGLAGLTDTQYF. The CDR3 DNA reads TGTGCCAGCAGTGGGGGACTAGCGGGGCTTACAGATACGCAGTATTTT.

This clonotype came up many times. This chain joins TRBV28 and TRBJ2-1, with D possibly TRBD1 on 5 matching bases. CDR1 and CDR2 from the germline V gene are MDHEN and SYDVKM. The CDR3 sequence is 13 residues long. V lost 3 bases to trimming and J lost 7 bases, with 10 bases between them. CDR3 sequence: CASSFGALNEQFF. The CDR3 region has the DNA TGTGCCAGCAGTTTTGGGGCGCTTAATGAGCAGTTCTTC.

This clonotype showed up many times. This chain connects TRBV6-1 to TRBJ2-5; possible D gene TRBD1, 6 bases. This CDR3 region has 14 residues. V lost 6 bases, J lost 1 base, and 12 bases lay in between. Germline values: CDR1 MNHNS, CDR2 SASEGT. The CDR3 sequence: CASRGTPPQETQYF. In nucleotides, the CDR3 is TGTGCCAGCAGGGGGACACCCCCCCAAGAGACCCAGTACTTC.

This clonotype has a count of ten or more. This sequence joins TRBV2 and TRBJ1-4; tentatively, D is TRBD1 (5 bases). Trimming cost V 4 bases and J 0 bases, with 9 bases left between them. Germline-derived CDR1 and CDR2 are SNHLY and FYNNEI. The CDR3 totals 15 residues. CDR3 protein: CASSVTGATNEKLFF. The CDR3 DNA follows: TGTGCCAGCAGTGTTACAGGCGCAACTAATGAAAAACTGTTTTTT.

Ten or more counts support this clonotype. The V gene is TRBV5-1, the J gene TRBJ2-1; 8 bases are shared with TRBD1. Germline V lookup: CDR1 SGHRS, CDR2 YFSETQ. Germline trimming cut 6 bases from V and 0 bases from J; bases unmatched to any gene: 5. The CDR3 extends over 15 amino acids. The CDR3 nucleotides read TGCGCCAGCACCCCAACAGGGGGCTCCTACAATGAGCAGTTCTTC. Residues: CASTPTGGSYNEQFF.

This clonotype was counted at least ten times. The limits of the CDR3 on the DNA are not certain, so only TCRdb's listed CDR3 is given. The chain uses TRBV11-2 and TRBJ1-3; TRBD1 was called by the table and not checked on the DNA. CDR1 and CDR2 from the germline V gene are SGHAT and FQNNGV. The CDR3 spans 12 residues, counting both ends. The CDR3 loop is CASSFGTGTGYF.

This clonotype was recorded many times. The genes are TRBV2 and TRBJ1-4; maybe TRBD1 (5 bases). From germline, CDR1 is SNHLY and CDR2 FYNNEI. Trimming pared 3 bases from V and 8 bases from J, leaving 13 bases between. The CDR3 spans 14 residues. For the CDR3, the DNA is TGTGCCAGCAGTGACCGGGGCCTACAAGAAAAACTGTTTTTT. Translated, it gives CASSDRGLQEKLFF.